Below are 26 T cell receptor beta chains sequenced from a single sample in a study of T-cell memory formation after mild COVID-19. From the 5' RACE reads, TCRdb called clonotypes with MiXCR, one entry per CDR3 protein. The sample includes about 100,000 distinct CDR3 sequences, more than 9.5% of them seen just once. The source material was PBMCs or a T cell subset sorted from them (not recorded which). These receptors were obtained from a man between 18 and 29 years old who had mild COVID-19 (a few samples of this study predate the infection). Cell type and time point are not known.

The chain employs TRBV28 and TRBJ2-4, with a weak D call TRBD1 (6 bases). The V and J ends lost 4 bases and 0 bases respectively, with 13 bases between them. The CDR3 has 16 residues. Germline-derived CDR1 and CDR2 are MDHEN and SYDVKM. CDR3 sequence (DNA): TGTGCCAGCAGTTCTACAGGGTTCCTAGCCAAAAACATTCAGTACTTC. Translating gives CASSSTGFLAKNIQYF.

A few counts support this clonotype. The gene calls are TRBV7-9 and TRBJ2-2; D remains ambiguous. The V gene lost 10 bases and the J gene lost 1 base, with 7 bases spanning the gap. The CDR3 is 12 amino acids. CDR1 SEHNR and CDR2 FQNEAQ come from the germline V gene (reference sequence). CDR3 sequence: CATRQNTGELFF. Written as DNA, the CDR3 is TGTGCCACCAGACAGAACACCGGGGAGCTGTTTTTT.

In its sample, this clonotype was seen a few times. CDR3 DNA: TGCGCCAGCAGCCGTAGGGACAGGGACGAAGATACGCAGTATTTT. Amino acid sequence: CASSRRDRDEDTQYF. The chain links TRBV4-3 to TRBJ2-3; 9 nucleotides line up with TRBD1. The CDR3 extends over 15 amino acids. The V and J ends lost 4 bases and 5 bases, in that order; junction bases with no gene match: 7. Germline values: CDR1 LGHNA, CDR2 YSLEER.

This clonotype was seen only a few times. V and J are TRBV7-2 and TRBJ2-7; tentative D call: TRBD2 (6 bases). V was pared by 4 bases and J by 3 bases, with 16 bases between. Germline V CDR1 and CDR2: SGHTA, FQGNSA. The CDR3 totals 15 residues. CDR3 in DNA: TGTGCCAGCAGCTCAACCGGATGGAGGGACTACGAGCAGTACGTC. It encodes CASSSTGWRDYEQYV.

The rearrangement links TRBV7-9 to TRBJ2-4, with a weak D call TRBD1 (6 bases). The ends were cut back, 5 bases at V and 8 bases at J, with 19 bases in the middle. From germline, CDR1 is SEHNR and CDR2 FQNEAQ (reference sequence). The CDR3 extends over 15 amino acids. The CDR3 loop reads CASSNPPGHKDIQYF. DNA for the CDR3: TGTGCCAGCAGCAACCCTCCGGGACATAAAGACATTCAGTACTTC.

This sequence joins TRBV5-5 and TRBJ2-2; the match to TRBD1 covers 9 bases. Germline V gene data show CDR1 as SGHKS and CDR2 as YYEKEE (reference sequence). With V trimmed by 4 bases and J by 3 bases, 13 bases remained unmatched. The CDR3 has 18 amino acids. CDR3 amino acids: CASSRRGPGQGHTGELFF. As DNA, the CDR3 is TGTGCCAGCAGCCGTAGGGGACCCGGACAGGGGCACACCGGGGAGCTGTTTTTT.

This clonotype was counted between two and nine times. The chain uses TRBV6-2 or TRBV6-3 and TRBJ2-7; 9 bases line up with TRBD1. Germline values: CDR1 MNHEY, CDR2 SVGEGT. The junction had 10 bases not matched to a gene; V was cut back by 2 bases and J by 2 bases. This CDR3 region has 17 residues. CDR3 nucleotide sequence: TGTGCCAGCAGTTACGACCCGAGACAGGGGGATACCTACGAGCAGTACTTC. It translates to CASSYDPRQGDTYEQYF.

This clonotype was counted between two and nine times. The V and J genes are TRBV7-8 and TRBJ2-5; 8 nucleotides align to TRBD2. CDR1 is SGHVS, CDR2 FQNEAQ, per germline. The V gene end was trimmed by 4 bases and the J gene end by 2 bases; junction bases not matched to a gene: 9. The CDR3 has 16 amino acids. The CDR3 reads CASSSKGRGAQETQYF. The CDR3, as DNA: TGTGCCAGCAGCTCGAAGGGGCGGGGGGCTCAAGAGACCCAGTACTTC.

This clonotype was recorded a few times. The gene calls are TRBV24-1 and TRBJ2-7, with D possibly matching TRBD2 (5 bases). V shed 4 bases and J shed 4 bases, with 16 bases lying between them. Germline loops: CDR1 KGHDR, CDR2 SFDVKD. This CDR3 has 15 amino acids. The CDR3 bases are TGTGCCACCAGTGACGTCGACGGACGGAGGTACGAGCAGTACTTC. It translates to CATSDVDGRRYEQYF.

This clonotype was detected ten times or more. This chain uses TRBV4-3 with TRBJ2-5, with D perhaps TRBD2 (5 bases). Germline V gene lookup returns CDR1 LGHNA and CDR2 YSLEER. CDR3 length: 16 residues. The V and J ends lost 0 bases and 2 bases respectively, with 13 bases between them. CDR3 region: CASSQDRRPRQETQYF. The CDR3 bases are TGCGCCAGCAGCCAAGATAGGAGGCCACGGCAAGAGACCCAGTACTTC.

The chain joins TRBV7-9 to TRBJ2-7; the match to TRBD2 covers 8 bases. The CDR3 is 14 residues long. Looked up from germline, CDR1 is SEHNR and CDR2 is FQNEAQ (reference sequence). Trimming removed 5 bases from V and 12 bases from J; junction bases left unmatched: 15. This CDR3 reads CASSPDPLADDAYF. The CDR3 DNA sequence: TGTGCCAGCAGCCCCGACCCACTAGCGGACGACGCGTACTTC.

This clonotype has just a few counts. The V gene is TRBV20-1, the J gene TRBJ2-5; D possibly corresponds to TRBD2 (7 bases). The CDR3 has 19 amino acids. Per germline, CDR1 DFQATT and CDR2 SNEGSKA (reference sequence). V was shortened by 6 bases and J by 0 bases, with 29 bases between the two germline ends. This chain's CDR3 is CSASQVAGAAFLYQETQYF. The CDR3 region has the DNA TGCAGTGCCTCACAGGTCGCGGGGGCGGCGTTCCTGTACCAAGAGACCCAGTACTTC.

This clonotype was observed a few times. The rearrangement uses TRBV5-1 and TRBJ2-6, with a weak D call TRBD1 (6 bases). Looked up from germline, CDR1 is SGHRS and CDR2 is YFSETQ. The length of the CDR3 is 15 residues. Trimming removed 1 base from V and 2 bases from J, with 7 bases in between. CDR3 sequence: CASSLWGPGANVLTF. The DNA of the CDR3 is TGCGCCAGCAGCTTGTGGGGGCCTGGGGCCAACGTCCTGACTTTC.

This clonotype was detected many times. The chain links TRBV29-1 to TRBJ2-3; TRBD2 agrees at 8 bases. This CDR3 is 14 amino acids long. Per the germline V gene, CDR1 is SQVTM and CDR2 is ANQGSEA. The V and J ends lost 7 bases and 6 bases, in that order; junction bases with no gene match: 12. The CDR3 is CSESRGGTTDTQYF. DNA of the CDR3: TGCAGCGAGAGCCGCGGGGGGACCACGGATACGCAGTATTTT.

V is TRBV7-9 and J is TRBJ2-7; 7 bases are a match to TRBD2. CDR1 and CDR2 from the germline V gene are SEHNR and FQNEAQ (reference sequence). V gave up 5 bases and J gave up 2 bases; unmatched junction bases: 3. There are 13 residues in the CDR3. The CDR3 DNA is TGTGCCAGCAGCAGCGGGACCCCCTACGAGCAGTACTTC. Amino acid sequence: CASSSGTPYEQYF.

The chain recombines TRBV20-1 with TRBJ1-1; D remains ambiguous. This CDR3 contains 15 residues. Germline values: CDR1 DFQATT, CDR2 SNEGSKA (reference sequence). V was shortened by 5 bases and J by 0 bases, with 16 bases between the two germline ends. The CDR3 loop reads CSALSRPLMNTEAFF. The CDR3 DNA is TGCAGTGCTCTTAGCAGGCCCCTGATGAACACTGAAGCTTTCTTT.

V is TRBV20-1 and J is TRBJ2-1; TRBD1 matches 8 bases. This CDR3 has 14 amino acids. V shed 6 bases, J shed 9 bases, and the junction held 13 bases outside the gene matches. Germline V gene data show CDR1 as DFQATT and CDR2 as SNEGSKA (reference sequence). The CDR3 is CSAIGQGPGGEQFF. The DNA for the CDR3 is TGCAGTGCAATTGGACAGGGACCAGGGGGTGAGCAGTTCTTC.

This clonotype has only a few counts. J is TRBJ1-1 and V is TRBV9, with D possibly matching TRBD1 (6 bases). V was clipped by 2 bases and J by 2 bases, with 13 bases between them. The CDR3 is 15 amino acids. The germline gives CDR1 SGDLS, CDR2 YYNGEE. The CDR3 DNA is TGTGCCAGCAGCGTTTTTCTAGGGGGAAACACTGAAGCTTTCTTT. Residues: CASSVFLGGNTEAFF.

This clonotype was picked up a small number of times. This rearrangement joins TRBV7-2 to TRBJ1-1; maybe TRBD1 (5 bases). CDR1 and CDR2 (germline): SGHTA, FQGNSA. This CDR3 spans 15 amino acids. The V and J ends lost 5 bases and 4 bases respectively, with 17 bases between them. The CDR3 DNA reads TGTGCCAGCAGCCTCTGGGGGGTCCGGGGCACTGAAGCTTTCTTT. Its protein is CASSLWGVRGTEAFF. The full variable domain, in which reference TRBV7-2 and TRBJ1-1 provide the parts outside the CDR3, is GAGVSQSPSNKVTEKGKDVELRCDPISGHTALYWYRQSLGQGLEFLIYFQGNSAPDKSGLPSDRFSAERTGGSVSTLTIQRTQQEDSAVYLCASSLWGVRGTEAFFGQGTRLTVV.

This clonotype was seen only a few times. The V call is TRBV7-6, the J call TRBJ2-1; either TRBD1 or TRBD2 may fit D (5 bases each). The CDR3 extends over 14 amino acids. Germline V CDR1 and CDR2: SGHVS, FNYEAQ. V was pared by 4 bases and J by 4 bases, with 11 bases between. The CDR3 DNA reads as TGTGCCAGCAGCTCAGGGACGGATTACAATGAGCAGTTCTTC. This translates into CASSSGTDYNEQFF.

This chain uses TRBV7-9 with TRBJ2-7; D unclear. CDR3 length equals 13 residues. The V end lost 3 bases, the J end lost 0 bases, and 6 bases lay between the germline ends. Germline lookup yields CDR1 SEHNR and CDR2 FQNEAQ (reference sequence). The CDR3 protein is CASSFESSYEQYV. In DNA, the CDR3 is TGTGCCAGCAGCTTCGAAAGCTCCTACGAGCAGTACGTC.

This clonotype was picked up many times. This chain links TRBV7-2 with TRBJ2-5, with 15 bases matching TRBD2. The CDR3 length is 14 residues. The V gene end was trimmed by 4 bases and the J gene end by 7 bases; junction bases not matched to a gene: 1. Germline loops: CDR1 SGHTA, CDR2 FQGNSA. This CDR3 reads CASSSGLAGGTQYF. DNA of the CDR3: TGTGCCAGCAGCTCGGGACTAGCGGGGGGGACCCAGTACTTC.

The J gene is TRBJ1-1, the V gene TRBV29-1, with D uncertain. The V gene's germline CDR1 is SQVTM and CDR2 ANQGSEA. Between the trimmed V and J ends, which lost 8 bases and 8 bases, there was a span of 15 bases. This CDR3 comprises 11 residues. The CDR3 spells CSIILLAEAFF. The CDR3 coding sequence is TGCAGCATTATCCTGTTGGCCGAAGCTTTCTTT.

This clonotype was detected a few times. V gene TRBV4-1 combines with J gene TRBJ1-5; no reliable D call. The CDR3 loop spans 14 amino acids. CDR1 and CDR2 (germline): MGHRA, YSYEKL. Trimming shortened V by 4 bases and J by 2 bases, and 9 bases separated the two germline ends. The CDR3 reads CASSPEPGNQPQHF. CDR3 DNA: TGCGCCAGCAGCCCGGAACCGGGCAATCAGCCCCAGCATTTT.

V gene TRBV29-1 combines with J gene TRBJ2-2; TRBD1 is a possible D gene (5 bases). The V end was cut by 5 bases, the J end by 5 bases, with 9 bases between. Germline V gives CDR1 SQVTM, CDR2 ANQGSEA. The length of the CDR3 is 12 residues. CDR3 bases: TGCAGCGTTAGACAGAGGACCGGGGAGCTGTTTTTT. Protein sequence: CSVRQRTGELFF.

In this sample, this clonotype turned up many times. The V call is TRBV5-1, the J call TRBJ1-2; a weak D match, TRBD1 (5 bases). V was shortened by 4 bases and J by 8 bases, with 18 bases between the two germline ends. This CDR3 is built from 14 residues. Germline values: CDR1 SGHRS, CDR2 YFSETQ. CDR3 DNA: TGCGCCAGCAGCCGGAACGGACAACCTCTGGGCTACACCTTC. It translates to CASSRNGQPLGYTF. Looking up the rest from reference TRBV5-1 and TRBJ1-2 gives the full variable domain: KAGVTQTPRYLIKTRGQQVTLSCSPISGHRSVSWYQQTPGQGLQFLFEYFSETQRNKGNFPGRFSGRQFSNSRSEMNVSTLELGDSALYLCASSRNGQPLGYTFGSGTRLTVV.